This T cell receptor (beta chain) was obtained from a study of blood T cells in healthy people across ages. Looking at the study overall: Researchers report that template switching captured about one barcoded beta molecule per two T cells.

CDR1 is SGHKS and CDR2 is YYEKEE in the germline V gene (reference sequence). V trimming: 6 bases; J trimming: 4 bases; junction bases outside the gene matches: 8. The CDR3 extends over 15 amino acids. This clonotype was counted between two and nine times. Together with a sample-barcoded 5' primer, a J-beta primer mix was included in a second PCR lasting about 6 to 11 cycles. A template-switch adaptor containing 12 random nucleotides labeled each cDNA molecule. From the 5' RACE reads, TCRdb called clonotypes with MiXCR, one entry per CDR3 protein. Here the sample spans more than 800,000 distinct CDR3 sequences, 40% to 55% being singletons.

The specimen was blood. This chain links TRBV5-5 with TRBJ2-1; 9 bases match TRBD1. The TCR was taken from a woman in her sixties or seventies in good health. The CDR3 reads CASTHGDREYNEQFF. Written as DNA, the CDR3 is TGTGCCAGCACCCATGGGGACAGGGAATACAATGAGCAGTTCTTC.